This T cell receptor (beta chain) was obtained from a study of human T cells and chemical hapten exposure. The wider study: A mostly female patient group had alopecia areata, totalis or universalis.

Time point of the sample: pre-sensitization, week 0. Regarding treatment: therapeutic diphenylcyclopropenone sensitization with weekly scalp DPC. With respect to this clonotype: Its antigen is unidentified.

TCRdb processed the RACE reads anew with MiXCR; each CDR3 protein has one entry. The table shows fewer than 300,000 distinct CDR3 sequences, with approximately 8.6% occurring only once. Regarding the study as a whole: The number of TCRs above 1 in 1000 frequency did not change after DPC sensitization.

The CDR3 extends over 15 amino acids. J lost 3 bases, V lost 3 bases, and 3 bases had no gene match. Germline assignment: CDR1 MGHRA and CDR2 YSYEKL. The receptor's source is a woman in her forties with alopecia areata. Some clones in this sample may be carry-over from other donors' samples. V is TRBV4-1 and J is TRBJ2-1; TRBD1 matches 9 bases. The sample consisted of whole blood, taken in connection with sensitization to the hapten diphenylcyclopropenone (DPC). In nucleotides, the CDR3 is TGCGCCAGCAGCCAGACAGGGGGTGTCTACAATGAGCAGTTCTTC. This translates into CASSQTGGVYNEQFF.